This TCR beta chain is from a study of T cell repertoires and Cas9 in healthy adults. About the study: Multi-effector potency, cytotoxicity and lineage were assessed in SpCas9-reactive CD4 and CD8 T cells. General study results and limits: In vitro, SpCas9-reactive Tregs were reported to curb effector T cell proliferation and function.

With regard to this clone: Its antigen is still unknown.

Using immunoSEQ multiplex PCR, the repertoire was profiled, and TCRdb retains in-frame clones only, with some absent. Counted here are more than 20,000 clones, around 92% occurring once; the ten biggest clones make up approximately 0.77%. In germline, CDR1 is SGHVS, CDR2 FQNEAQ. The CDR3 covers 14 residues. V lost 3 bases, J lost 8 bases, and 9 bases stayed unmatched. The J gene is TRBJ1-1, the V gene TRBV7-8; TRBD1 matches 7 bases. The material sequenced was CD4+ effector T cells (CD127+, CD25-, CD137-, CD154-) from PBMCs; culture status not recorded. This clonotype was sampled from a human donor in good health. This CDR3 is CASSLKWTGGEAFF. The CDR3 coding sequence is TGTGCCAGCAGCTTGAAATGGACAGGAGGGGAAGCTTTCTTT.